This is a list of T cell receptor beta chains from one sample in a study of T cell changes during pregnancy in multiple sclerosis. TCRdb's table, derived via immunoSEQ multiplex PCR, lists solely in-frame clones and lacks some. The profile covers about 67,000 clones, with 80% to 95% appearing a single time and 1.4% taken by the ten largest. This specimen consisted of peripheral blood, obtained in the second trimester of pregnancy. These receptors came from a female donor with multiple sclerosis, enrolled in a pregnancy study. Each CDR3 is given with its conserved first and last residue. The D gene is left open where the match is weak. Expanded clones get a size class; other rows say once, few or many, or leave the size out.

TRBV5-1	.	.	TRBJ2-7	CASRRRGGDYDEQYF	TGCGCCAGCCGGCGTAGAGGCGGAGACTACGACGAGCAGTACTTC
TRBV19	.	.	TRBJ1-6	CASSIASAGTLNSPLHF	TGTGCCAGTAGTATTGCATCGGCAGGGACTCTCAATTCACCCCTCCACTTT
TRBV5-1	TRBD1	.	TRBJ2-1	CASSLGQVYNEQFF	TGCGCCAGCAGCTTAGGACAGGTCTACAATGAGCAGTTCTTC
TRBV7-2	TRBD1	.	TRBJ2-7	CASSLGTGGLYEQYF	TGTGCCAGCAGCTTAGGAACAGGGGGCTTATACGAGCAGTACTTC
TRBV7-2	.	.	TRBJ2-1	CASSSPRAASSYNEQFF	TGTGCCAGCAGCTCACCTAGAGCGGCGAGCTCCTACAATGAGCAGTTCTTC
TRBV5-5	.	.	TRBJ1-3	CASSLEAVGQGNTIYF	TGTGCCAGCAGCTTGGAGGCTGTGGGGCAAGGAAACACCATATATTTT
TRBV13	.	once	TRBJ2-3	CASSFLTPSTDTQYF	TGTGCCAGCAGCTTCCTGACACCGAGCACAGATACGCAGTATTTT
TRBV4-1	TRBD2	.	TRBJ2-7	CASSQDGTSGAATYEQYF	TGCGCCAGCAGCCAAGATGGGACTAGCGGGGCGGCAACCTACGAGCAGTACTTC
TRBV5-1	.	.	TRBJ1-4	CASSYDRLNEKLFF	TGCGCCAGCAGCTACGACAGGTTGAATGAAAAACTGTTTTTT
TRBV27	TRBD1	.	TRBJ2-7	CASSLGQGPYEQYF	TGTGCCAGCAGTTTAGGACAGGGGCCCTACGAGCAGTACTTC
TRBV5-1	TRBD2	.	TRBJ2-5	CASSLGTSAETQYF	TGCGCCAGCAGCTTGGGGACTAGCGCGGAGACCCAGTACTTC
TRBV2	TRBD2	.	TRBJ2-1	CASRAGTSSEQFF	TGTGCCAGCAGAGCCGGGACTAGTAGTGAGCAGTTCTTC
TRBV5-6	TRBD1	.	TRBJ1-5	CASTSRDRGDQPQHF	TGTGCCAGCACATCCCGGGACAGGGGGGATCAGCCCCAGCATTTT
TRBV7-8	.	.	TRBJ2-1	CASSRGLNPANEQFF	TGTGCCAGCAGCCGGGGACTTAACCCCGCCAATGAGCAGTTCTTC
TRBV2	.	.	TRBJ2-7	CASSRDSYYEQYF	TGTGCCAGCAGTCGGGACTCCTACTACGAGCAGTACTTC
TRBV6-4	.	.	TRBJ1-5	CASSDEAFNQPQHF	TGTGCCAGCAGTGACGAAGCATTTAATCAGCCCCAGCATTTT
TRBV5-1	TRBD1	.	TRBJ1-2	CASSQDRAHYGYTF	TGCGCCAGCAGCCAAGACAGGGCGCACTATGGCTACACCTTC
TRBV30	.	.	TRBJ2-7	CAWSKGGDEQYF	TGTGCCTGGAGCAAGGGGGGGGACGAGCAGTACTTC
TRBV27	TRBD1	.	TRBJ1-2	CASSKSGTGYGYTF	TGTGCCAGCAGTAAATCCGGGACAGGGTATGGCTACACCTTC
TRBV6-5	.	.	TRBJ1-1	CASSYSKAPGTEAFF	TGTGCCAGCAGTTACTCGAAGGCCCCGGGGACTGAAGCTTTCTTT
TRBV27	TRBD2	.	TRBJ2-3	CASSPLAGGTDTQYF	TGTGCCAGCAGTCCCCTAGCGGGAGGAACAGATACGCAGTATTTT
TRBV7-6	.	.	TRBJ1-1	CASSSLGRNTLWGNTEAFF	TGTGCCAGCAGCTCACTTGGTCGGAACACACTCTGGGGCAACACTGAAGCTTTCTTT
TRBV6-5	.	.	TRBJ1-2	CASSYVGALGGYTF	TGTGCCAGCAGTTACGTGGGGGCGTTAGGTGGCTACACCTTC
TRBV25-1	.	.	TRBJ1-2	CASSLGQYGYTF	TGTGCCAGCAGTCTAGGACAGTATGGCTACACCTTC
TRBV2	.	.	TRBJ2-3	CASNPAGSRLDTQYF	TGTGCCAGCAATCCCGCCGGGTCTAGACTAGATACGCAGTATTTT
TRBV7-8	.	.	TRBJ2-5	CASSLEVAGETQYF	TGTGCCAGCAGCTTAGAGGTAGCCGGGGAGACCCAGTACTTC
TRBV7-6	.	.	TRBJ2-1	CASSGVSIKQFF	TGTGCCAGCAGCGGAGTAAGTATCAAGCAGTTCTTC
TRBV29-1	.	.	TRBJ2-2	CSVEERNGLATGELFF	TGCAGCGTGGAGGAGAGGAACGGCCTGGCGACCGGGGAGCTGTTTTTT
TRBV27	TRBD1	.	TRBJ2-7	CASSSTPDRVTDEQYF	TGTGCCAGCAGTTCTACTCCGGACAGGGTAACTGACGAGCAGTACTTC
TRBV6-6	.	.	TRBJ2-5	CASSYSMVAMETQYF	TGTGCCAGCAGTTACTCGATGGTAGCGATGGAGACCCAGTACTTC
TRBV27	.	once	TRBJ1-2	CASSFRGGGYTF	TGTGCCAGCAGTTTCAGGGGCGGGGGCTACACCTTC
TRBV29-1	.	.	TRBJ1-1	CSVVRGMNTEAFF	TGCAGCGTTGTAAGGGGTATGAACACTGAAGCTTTCTTT
TRBV2	.	.	TRBJ2-5	CASSDGPPETQYF	TGTGCCAGCAGTGATGGCCCCCCCGAGACCCAGTACTTC
TRBV30	.	once	TRBJ1-2	CAWSVEYDGYTF	TGTGCCTGGAGTGTAGAGTATGATGGCTACACCTTC
TRBV6-1	.	.	TRBJ2-3	CASSGMAASTDTQYF	TGTGCCAGCAGCGGGATGGCGGCGAGCACAGATACGCAGTATTTT
TRBV10-2	.	.	TRBJ1-5	CASWSGANQPQHF	TGCGCCAGCTGGTCAGGGGCCAATCAGCCCCAGCATTTT
TRBV10-1	TRBD2	.	TRBJ2-3	CANPSGGTDTQYF	TGCGCCAACCCTAGCGGGGGCACAGATACGCAGTATTTT
TRBV6-5	TRBD1	.	TRBJ1-1	CASSSGSATGGAKAFF	TGTGCCAGCAGTTCCGGTTCTGCGACAGGGGGCGCAAAAGCTTTCTTT
TRBV6-1	.	.	TRBJ2-1	CATEEATSYNEQFF	TGTGCCACCGAGGAGGCCACTTCCTACAATGAGCAGTTCTTC
TRBV23-1	TRBD1	.	TRBJ1-2	CASRTGIGYGYTF	TGCGCCAGCAGGACAGGGATCGGCTATGGCTACACCTTC
TRBV9	.	.	TRBJ2-2	CASSVSGGTGELFF	TGTGCCAGCAGCGTAAGTGGCGGGACCGGGGAGCTGTTTTTT
TRBV28	TRBD1	.	TRBJ2-5	CASSSPDRAETQYF	TGTGCCAGCAGTTCCCCGGACAGGGCGGAGACCCAGTACTTC
TRBV7-2	.	once	TRBJ2-3	CASSLAGTSTDTQYF	TGTGCCAGCAGCTTAGCGGGGACTAGCACAGATACGCAGTATTTT
TRBV30	TRBD2	.	TRBJ2-2	CAWSVHRTSDSAGELFF	TGTGCCTGGAGTGTACATAGGACTAGCGACTCGGCCGGGGAGCTGTTTTTT
TRBV4-3	.	.	TRBJ1-2	CASSRRLEFRLGYTF	TGCGCCAGCAGCCGGAGGCTGGAATTTCGCCTCGGCTACACCTTC